Listed below are T cell receptor beta chains from one sample, sequenced in a study of identical twins. TCRdb itself ran the 5' RACE reads through MiXCR, one entry per CDR3 protein. The table has about 240,000 distinct CDR3 sequences, approximately 10% seen once. The sample taken for sequencing was memory T cells sorted from blood. The source is a middle-aged man in good health. CDR3s include the opening cysteine and the closing phenylalanine or tryptophan. The D gene is left open where the match is weak. Rows may omit the clone size; those that give it use once, few, many or a size class.

J	D	V	size	CDR3	DNA
TRBJ2-5	NA	TRBV20-1	many	CSARAGLQETQYF	TGCAGTGCTAGAGCCGGACTCCAAGAGACCCAGTACTTC
TRBJ2-1	TRBD1	TRBV12-3/TRBV12-4	many	CASTSGTGYNEQFF	TGTGCCAGCACCAGCGGGACAGGGTACAATGAGCAGTTCTTC
TRBJ2-1	NA	TRBV20-1	many	CSARPTGNNEQFF	TGCAGTGCTCGCCCCACAGGGAACAATGAGCAGTTCTTC
TRBJ2-5	TRBD1	TRBV12-3/TRBV12-4	NA	CASSPTGGAKETQYF	TGTGCCAGCAGTCCAACAGGGGGCGCGAAGGAGACCCAGTACTTC
TRBJ2-7	TRBD1	TRBV20-1	many	CSARKRDRGRYSYEQYF	TGCAGTGCTAGAAAGCGGGACAGGGGCCGATACTCCTACGAGCAGTACTTC
TRBJ2-7	TRBD2	TRBV6-1	few	CASTASGRVAHEQYF	TGTGCCAGCACCGCTAGCGGGAGGGTTGCCCACGAGCAGTACTTC
TRBJ1-4	NA	TRBV21-1	NA	CASSKDRVSEKLFF	TGTGCCAGCAGCAAGGACAGGGTGTCTGAAAAACTGTTTTTT
TRBJ2-7	NA	TRBV21-1	NA	CASWLWDKAYEQYF	TGTGCCAGTTGGTTATGGGACAAGGCCTACGAGCAGTACTTC
TRBJ2-7	TRBD2	TRBV7-8	many	CASSYASTSFYEQYF	TGTGCCAGCAGCTACGCCTCGACTAGCTTCTACGAGCAGTACTTC
TRBJ1-2	NA	TRBV28	many	CATNAYGYTF	TGTGCCACCAACGCCTATGGCTACACCTTC
TRBJ2-4	NA	TRBV12-3/TRBV12-4	many	CASSLSWQSLAKNIQYF	TGTGCCAGCAGTTTATCATGGCAGAGTCTAGCCAAAAACATTCAGTACTTC
TRBJ2-1	NA	TRBV4-3	NA	CASSQFQTAHNEQFF	TGCGCCAGCAGCCAATTTCAAACAGCACACAATGAGCAGTTCTTC
TRBJ1-2	TRBD1	TRBV4-2	NA	CASSQDWQGVGYTF	TGTGCCAGCAGCCAAGATTGGCAGGGGGTTGGCTACACCTTC
TRBJ1-4	NA	TRBV20-1	many	CSALGLLLTTNEKLFF	TGCAGTGCCCTGGGACTGCTGTTGACGACTAATGAAAAACTGTTTTTT
TRBJ2-7	NA	TRBV20-1	few	CSASGQGLLAGNYEQYF	TGCAGTGCTAGCGGACAGGGGCTACTAGCGGGGAACTACGAGCAGTACTTC
TRBJ2-1	TRBD2	TRBV11-2	many	CASSQPGGLAGAYNEQFF	TGTGCCAGCAGCCAACCTGGAGGCCTAGCGGGCGCATACAATGAGCAGTTCTTC
TRBJ2-1	NA	TRBV20-1	NA	CSARDISDSYNEQFF	TGCAGTGCTAGAGATATTAGCGACTCCTACAATGAGCAGTTCTTC
TRBJ2-1	TRBD2	TRBV5-1	many	CASSLGGGTSYNEQFF	TGCGCCAGCAGCTTGGGGGGGGGGACCAGCTACAATGAGCAGTTCTTC
TRBJ1-5	TRBD1	TRBV19	NA	CASRRDRDPNHSNQPQHF	TGTGCCAGTAGACGGGACAGGGATCCCAATCATAGCAATCAGCCCCAGCATTTT
TRBJ1-6	TRBD1	TRBV6-5	many	CASSYRRGPLGSPLHF	TGTGCCAGCAGTTACCGAAGGGGGCCACTGGGTTCACCCCTCCACTTT
TRBJ2-7	TRBD1	TRBV7-2	few	CASSSHGTGTAYEQYF	TGTGCCAGCAGCTCACACGGGACAGGGACTGCCTACGAGCAGTACTTC
TRBJ2-2	TRBD2	TRBV10-3	NA	CAISVGTIGGELFF	TGTGCCATCAGTGTCGGGACTATTGGCGGGGAGCTGTTTTTT
TRBJ2-3	TRBD2	TRBV12-3/TRBV12-4	many	CASSVYSGGATDTQYF	TGTGCCAGCAGTGTCTATAGCGGGGGGGCCACAGATACGCAGTATTTT
TRBJ1-1	NA	TRBV6-5	few	CASRSDRTEAFF	TGTGCCAGCAGATCGGACCGGACTGAAGCTTTCTTT
TRBJ1-5	TRBD1	TRBV4-2	NA	CASSQEAPTDRGIFQPQHF	TGTGCCAGCAGCCAAGAAGCCCCGACGGACAGGGGGATTTTTCAGCCCCAGCATTTT
TRBJ2-7	NA	TRBV27	NA	CASSSLGQGSYEQYF	TGTGCCAGCAGTTCACTCGGACAAGGGTCCTACGAGCAGTACTTC
TRBJ2-1	NA	TRBV12-3/TRBV12-4	NA	CASSLALGTGEQFF	TGTGCCAGCAGTTTAGCGCTGGGGACGGGTGAGCAGTTCTTC
TRBJ1-1	TRBD1	TRBV11-2	NA	CASSSNWLTGEGPEAFF	TGTGCCAGCAGCTCGAATTGGTTGACAGGGGAGGGGCCCGAAGCTTTCTTT
TRBJ2-3	TRBD2	TRBV5-4	NA	CASSLGWGGVTDTQYF	TGTGCCAGCAGCTTGGGGTGGGGAGGGGTCACAGATACGCAGTATTTT
TRBJ1-6	NA	TRBV4-3	many	CASSQVTDNSPLHF	TGCGCCAGCAGCCAAGTGACGGATAATTCACCCCTCCACTTT
TRBJ2-5	NA	TRBV12-3/TRBV12-4	many	CASSYPGPQETQYF	TGTGCCAGCAGTTACCCGGGGCCGCAAGAGACCCAGTACTTC
TRBJ1-2	NA	TRBV6-2/TRBV6-3	few	CASSYPTIGDGYTF	TGTGCCAGCAGTTACCCTACTATAGGAGATGGCTACACCTTC
TRBJ2-7	NA	TRBV4-1	few	CASSQEVARDDHEQYF	TGCGCCAGCAGCCAAGAGGTGGCCAGGGACGACCACGAGCAGTACTTC
TRBJ1-1	NA	TRBV9	many	CASSSRPAGVLTEAFF	TGTGCCAGCAGCTCCCGCCCGGCAGGGGTATTAACTGAAGCTTTCTTT
TRBJ2-2	TRBD2	TRBV20-1	NA	CSASMGLVGTGELFF	TGCAGTGCTAGCATGGGACTAGTCGGCACCGGGGAGCTGTTTTTT
TRBJ2-5	NA	TRBV28	few	CASSLGPAGETQYF	TGTGCCAGCAGTTTAGGCCCAGCCGGGGAGACCCAGTACTTC
TRBJ2-2	NA	TRBV9	few	CASSPRTENTGELFF	TGTGCCAGCAGCCCACGGACGGAGAACACCGGGGAGCTGTTTTTT
TRBJ1-2	NA	TRBV18	few	CASSPLISTKKGLIEGYGYTF	TGTGCCAGCTCACCACTGATCTCGACCAAAAAGGGGCTTATCGAGGGCTATGGCTACACCTTC
TRBJ2-3	TRBD1	TRBV29-1	NA	CSVGVRGQGTDTQYF	TGCAGCGTTGGAGTCAGGGGGCAGGGCACAGATACGCAGTATTTT
TRBJ2-2	TRBD2	TRBV7-2	few	CASSFSGRATGELFF	TGTGCCAGCAGCTTCAGCGGGAGGGCCACCGGGGAGCTGTTTTTT
TRBJ2-1	TRBD1	TRBV12-3/TRBV12-4	NA	CASSPRGSSYNEQFF	TGTGCCAGCAGTCCCAGGGGGAGCTCCTACAATGAGCAGTTCTTC
TRBJ2-1	NA	TRBV20-1	many	CSARATGPEQFF	TGCAGTGCTAGAGCAACAGGGCCGGAGCAGTTCTTC
TRBJ2-1	TRBD1	TRBV11-2	few	CASSSGQGSFSYNEQFF	TGTGCCAGCAGCTCCGGACAGGGGAGTTTCTCCTACAATGAGCAGTTCTTC
TRBJ1-4	NA	TRBV29-1	NA	CSVEDPGEKLFF	TGCAGCGTTGAAGATCCTGGTGAAAAACTGTTTTTT
TRBJ1-2	NA	TRBV2	many	CASKKGLHGYTF	TGTGCCAGCAAGAAGGGGCTCCATGGCTACACCTTC
TRBJ1-1	TRBD1	TRBV4-1	many	CASSQDRGLNTEAFF	TGCGCCAGCAGCCAGGACAGGGGACTGAACACTGAAGCTTTCTTT
TRBJ2-6	NA	TRBV9	few	CASSASGANVLTF	TGTGCCAGCAGCGCATCTGGGGCCAACGTCCTGACTTTC
TRBJ2-7	NA	TRBV6-5	few	CASSSRRARSYEQYF	TGTGCCAGCAGTTCCCGGAGGGCCCGATCGTACGAGCAGTACTTC
TRBJ1-2	NA	TRBV10-2	NA	CASSEISSPYGYTF	TGCGCCAGCAGTGAGATTTCCAGCCCATATGGCTACACCTTC
TRBJ1-2	NA	TRBV5-1	few	CASRPIQPPYGYTF	TGCGCCAGCAGACCGATTCAACCGCCCTATGGCTACACCTTC
TRBJ2-3	TRBD2	TRBV30	few	CAWSARRTSLKDTQYF	TGTGCCTGGAGTGCCCGAAGGACTAGCTTGAAAGATACGCAGTATTTT
TRBJ2-4	NA	TRBV3-1	many	CASRDRAKNIQYF	TGTGCCAGCAGGGACAGAGCCAAAAACATTCAGTACTTC
TRBJ1-5	NA	TRBV5-1	many	CASSLVPGLGQPQHF	TGCGCCAGCAGCTTGGTACCAGGGCTAGGTCAGCCCCAGCATTTT
TRBJ1-2	NA	TRBV6-5	few	CASSGRYGYTF	TGTGCCAGCAGTGGGAGGTATGGCTACACCTTC
TRBJ2-3	NA	TRBV4-2	many	CATTGTTTDTQYF	TGTGCCACGACCGGGACCACCACAGATACGCAGTATTTT